This record concerns one TCR beta chain sequence. Its antigen remains unidentified. One base away there is no much larger clone; base qualities are not given. Collaborating institutions collected whole blood in K2EDTA tubes following their own protocols. For TCRbeta analysis, collaborators shipped samples in one of three forms: frozen whole blood, isolated PBMCs, or DNA extracted from either of those sample types. TCRbeta CDR3 regions were amplified from genomic DNA by means of the immunoSEQ Assay, a bias-controlled multiplex PCR. Per the original workflow: Within the assay, amplification of reference gene primers was used to estimate how many nucleated cells each sample contained. To quantify the absolute abundance of each unique TCRbeta CDR3 rearrangement, sequence reads were collapsed and filtered. Productive Simpson clonality was computed per sample as the square root of Simpson's diversity index over productive rearrangements. TCRdb stores this immuneACCESS table with in-frame sequences only. Part of the clones is absent; in the studies checked, under half of the shortfall reflects unresolved V genes, and no reason is known for the rest. V and J calls and clone size are copied from that table; D and trimming were computed from the DNA. A total of 92,000 or so clones appear in this sample, 70% to 90% of them only once. The ten largest clones represent approximately 0.5% of the sample.

The junction carries 11 bases between V and J, which are trimmed by 7 bases and 10 bases respectively. The CDR3 numbers 11 residues from cysteine through phenylalanine. Of the read, only the CDR3 DNA is kept; its 33 bases are in frame from base 1. The data derive from a study of blood T cell repertoires in COVID-19 (dated by TCRdb to the early 2020s). General notes on the study: Collaborator samples came from the United States, Italy and Spain and covered acute and convalescent phases of COVID-19. HLA class I and class II types, where available, came from metadata supplied by the sample provider rather than from assay-based typing. Nearly every sample came with metadata listing a de-identified subject ID, COVID-19 status, age in years and sex. Samples were obtained from the ongoing ImmuneRACE study (first 160 participants) and from over 1,000 subjects provided by 6 global collaborators. The material from the prospective study consisted of cDNA or gDNA derived from T cells, B-cell-depleted T cells, or PBMCs. The repertoires were released in a freely available public database meant as a resource for research on the immune response to SARS-CoV-2. The dataset comprised deeply sampled blood TCRbeta repertoires from subjects exposed to, actively infected with, or recovered from COVID-19.

Overall results and qualifications from the work: How much clinical and demographic metadata was included differed by source and by participant, and the metadata was provided uncurated.

The sequence was collected from a man aged 60-69 years with acute or convalescent COVID-19. Recombination joined TRBV12-3 or TRBV12-4 with TRBJ2-1; no D gene is confidently identified. The sample comprised peripheral blood. The DNA sequence is TGTGCCAGCACCGCACGACAAGAGCAGTTCTTC. This encodes CASTARQEQFF.